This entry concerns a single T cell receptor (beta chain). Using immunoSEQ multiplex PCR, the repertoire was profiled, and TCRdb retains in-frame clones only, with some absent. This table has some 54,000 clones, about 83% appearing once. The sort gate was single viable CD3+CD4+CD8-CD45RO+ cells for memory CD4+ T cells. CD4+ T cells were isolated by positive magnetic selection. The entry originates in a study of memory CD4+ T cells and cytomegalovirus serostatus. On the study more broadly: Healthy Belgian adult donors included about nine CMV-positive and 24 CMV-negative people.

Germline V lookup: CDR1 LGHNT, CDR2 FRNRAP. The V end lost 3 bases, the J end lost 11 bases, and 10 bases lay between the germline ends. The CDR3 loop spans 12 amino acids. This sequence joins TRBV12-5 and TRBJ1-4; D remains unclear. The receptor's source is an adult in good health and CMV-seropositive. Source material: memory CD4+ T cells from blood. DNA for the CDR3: TGTGCTAGTGGTTTAGGGCAGTCCAAACTGTTTTTT. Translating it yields CASGLGQSKLFF.